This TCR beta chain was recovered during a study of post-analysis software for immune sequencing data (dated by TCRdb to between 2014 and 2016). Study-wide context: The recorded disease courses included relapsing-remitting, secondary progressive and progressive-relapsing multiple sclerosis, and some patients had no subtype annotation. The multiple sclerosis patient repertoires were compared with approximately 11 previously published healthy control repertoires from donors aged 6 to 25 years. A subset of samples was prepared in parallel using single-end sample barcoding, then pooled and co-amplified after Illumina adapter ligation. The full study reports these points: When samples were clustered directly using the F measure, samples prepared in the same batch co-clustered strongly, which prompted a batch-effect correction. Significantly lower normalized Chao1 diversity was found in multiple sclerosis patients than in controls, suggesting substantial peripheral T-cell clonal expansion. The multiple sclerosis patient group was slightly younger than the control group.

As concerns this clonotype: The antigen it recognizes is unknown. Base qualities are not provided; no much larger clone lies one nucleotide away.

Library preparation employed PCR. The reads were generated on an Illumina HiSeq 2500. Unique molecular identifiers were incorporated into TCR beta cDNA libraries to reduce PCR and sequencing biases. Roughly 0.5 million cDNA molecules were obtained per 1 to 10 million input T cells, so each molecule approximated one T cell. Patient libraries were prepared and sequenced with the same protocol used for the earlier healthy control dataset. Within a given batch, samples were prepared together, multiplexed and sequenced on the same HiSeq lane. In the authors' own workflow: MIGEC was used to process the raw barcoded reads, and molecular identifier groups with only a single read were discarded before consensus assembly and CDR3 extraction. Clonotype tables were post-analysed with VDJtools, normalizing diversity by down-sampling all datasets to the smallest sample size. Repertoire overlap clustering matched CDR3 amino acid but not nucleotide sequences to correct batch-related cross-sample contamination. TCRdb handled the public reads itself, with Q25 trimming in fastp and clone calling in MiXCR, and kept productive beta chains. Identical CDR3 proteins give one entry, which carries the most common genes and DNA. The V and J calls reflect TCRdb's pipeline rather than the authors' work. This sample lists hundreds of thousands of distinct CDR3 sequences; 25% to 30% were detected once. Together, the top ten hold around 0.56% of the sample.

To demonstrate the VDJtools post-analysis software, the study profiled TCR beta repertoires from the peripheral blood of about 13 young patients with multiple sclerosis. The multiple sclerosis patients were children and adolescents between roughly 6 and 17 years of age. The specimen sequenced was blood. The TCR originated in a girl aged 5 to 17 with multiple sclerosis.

CDR3 protein: CASSWTRTDTQYF. The bases are TGTGCCAGCAGCTGGACTAGAACAGATACGCAGTATTTT. The rearranged segments are TRBV6-1 and TRBJ2-3; 7 bases in the middle match TRBD2. V trim: 6 bases; J trim: 3 bases; unmatched bases: 3. Reading the germline V gene gives CDR1 MNHNS and CDR2 SASEGT. The CDR3, cysteine through phenylalanine, is 13 amino acids long. Only the CDR3 part of the read is kept: 39 bases, read in frame from the first base.